Presented here are 18 T cell receptor beta chains from one specimen sequenced in a study of T cell responses to AZD1222 COVID-19 vaccine. Assay: immunoSEQ multiplex PCR; the TCRdb copy retains only in-frame clones and omits some. The sample comprises around 140,000 clones, over 80% of which are singletons, and about 3.8% rests with the top ten. The sample here was peripheral blood, taken 28 days after the second AZD1222 dose. These TCRs come from an adult who received the AZD1222 COVID-19 vaccine.

The chain joins TRBV11-3 to TRBJ2-7; D possibly corresponds to TRBD1 (5 bases). V was clipped by 1 base and J by 5 bases, with 12 bases between them. The CDR3 has 14 amino acids. The germline CDR1 and CDR2 sequences are SGHNT and YENEEA. CDR3 residues: CASSLGQGGDEQYF. The CDR3 coding sequence is TGTGCCAGCAGCTTAGGTCAGGGCGGCGACGAGCAGTACTTC.

This clone showed up just a few times. This rearrangement joins TRBV6-5 to TRBJ2-7, with 10 nucleotides matching TRBD1. With V trimmed by 7 bases and J by 6 bases, 12 bases remained unmatched. This CDR3 is built from 15 residues. The germline V gene has CDR1 MNHEY and CDR2 SVGAGI. The CDR3 sequence is CASKNRDRGVSEQYF. The CDR3 nucleotides read TGTGCCAGCAAAAACCGGGACAGGGGAGTTTCCGAGCAGTACTTC.

In regard to this clone: Distinct nucleotide sequences in the sample also encode this CDR3. The V and J genes are TRBV6-5 and TRBJ1-5; D remains unclear. This CDR3 spans 13 amino acids. Germline CDR1 and CDR2: MNHEY and SVGAGI. V shed 5 bases and J shed 0 bases, with 5 bases lying between them. The CDR3 DNA follows: TGTGCCAGCAGTAGCTATAGCAATCAGCCCCAGCATTTT. Translating it yields CASSSYSNQPQHF.

The gene calls are TRBV27 and TRBJ1-2; 7 bases are a match to TRBD1. Looked up from germline, CDR1 is MNHEY and CDR2 is SMNVEV (reference sequence). This CDR3 has 14 residues. V trimming: 2 bases; J trimming: 8 bases; junction bases outside the gene matches: 8. The CDR3 coding sequence is TGTGCCAGCAGTTTAAGGTCAGGGGGGAGCGGCTACACCTTC. Translated: CASSLRSGGSGYTF.

The chain couples TRBV4-3 to TRBJ1-1, with D perhaps matching TRBD1 (5 bases). The CDR3 length is 15 residues. The germline CDR1 and CDR2 sequences are LGHNA and YSLEER. The V gene lost 0 bases and the J gene lost 2 bases, with 10 bases spanning the gap. Here the CDR3 reads CASSQEGLTNTEAFF. The CDR3 DNA follows: TGCGCCAGCAGCCAAGAGGGACTGACTAACACTGAAGCTTTCTTT.

The rearrangement uses TRBV6-5 and TRBJ1-6; D is perhaps TRBD1 (5 bases). Germline CDR1 MNHEY, CDR2 SVGAGI. CDR3 length equals 14 residues. V lost 6 bases to trimming and J lost 5 bases, with 11 bases between them. The CDR3: CASRGDGHNSPLHF. The CDR3, as DNA: TGTGCCAGCAGAGGGGACGGACATAATTCACCCCTCCACTTT.

This chain uses TRBV19 with TRBJ2-3, with a possible D match to TRBD2 (6 bases). Trimming shortened V by 3 bases and J by 0 bases, and 13 bases separated the two germline ends. CDR1 and CDR2 (germline): LNHDA, SQIVND (reference sequence). The length of the CDR3 is 16 residues. CDR3 DNA: TGTGCCAGTAGTATTTTTAGAGGGACTAGCACAGATACGCAGTATTTT. It is translated as CASSIFRGTSTDTQYF.

The chain joins TRBV3-1 (or the pseudogene TRBV3-2) to TRBJ1-1; D gene unclear. CDR3 length: 14 amino acids. The germline V gene has CDR1 LGHDT and CDR2 YNNKEL (reference sequence). With 1 base removed from V and 1 base from J, the gap between germline ends came to 7 bases. The CDR3 nucleotides read TGTGCCAGCAGCCAAGTACCGGGGAACACTGAAGCTTTCTTT. Its translation: CASSQVPGNTEAFF.

Here the CDR3 DNA reads TGCGCCAGCAGCCGGGCGGACAGTTTCACAGATACGCAGTATTTT. It encodes CASSRADSFTDTQYF. This chain joins TRBV4-3 and TRBJ2-3; maybe TRBD1 (6 bases). Germline CDR1 is LGHNA and CDR2 is YSLEER. V lost 4 bases to trimming and J lost 2 bases, with 13 bases between them. This CDR3 spans 15 amino acids.

This chain uses TRBV9 with TRBJ2-2; 14 bases agree with TRBD2. The CDR3 contains 16 residues. V lost 0 bases, J lost 5 bases, and 0 bases stayed unmatched. CDR1 and CDR2 (germline): SGDLS, YYNGEE. The CDR3: CASSVGLAGGTGELFF. The CDR3 DNA follows: TGTGCCAGCAGCGTAGGACTAGCGGGAGGGACCGGGGAGCTGTTTTTT.

This clone was found once. The genes are TRBV2 and TRBJ1-2, with D tentatively TRBD1 (5 bases). V was cut by 2 bases and J by 0 bases, with 10 bases left in between. The CDR3 consists of 15 residues. The germline CDR1 and CDR2 sequences are SNHLY and FYNNEI. For the CDR3, the DNA is TGTGCCAGCAGTGAATATAGGGGTCCTAACTATGGCTACACCTTC. Protein: CASSEYRGPNYGYTF.

The rearrangement uses TRBV7-8 and TRBJ2-7; perhaps TRBD1 as D (7 bases). CDR3 length: 17 residues. The germline V gene encodes CDR1 SGHVS and CDR2 FQNEAQ. Trimming left V 0 bases short and J 3 bases short, with 18 bases between. CDR3 sequence reads: CASSLALPGRQGYEQYF. CDR3 DNA: TGTGCCAGCAGCTTAGCCCTCCCCGGGAGACAGGGCTACGAGCAGTACTTC.

The table lists this clone with a count of one. The V call is TRBV14, the J call TRBJ1-1; tentatively, D is TRBD1 (6 bases). V gave up 0 bases and J gave up 6 bases, with 14 bases separating them. From germline, CDR1 is SGHDN and CDR2 FVKESK. The CDR3 runs 15 residues. In nucleotides, the CDR3 is TGTGCCAGCAGCCAAGACGTGGGGGGCTACGCTGAAGCTTTCTTT. Amino acid sequence: CASSQDVGGYAEAFF.

V usage is TRBV9 and J usage is TRBJ2-3; 8 bases agree with TRBD1. After removal of 3 bases from V and 1 base from J, the junction contained 7 bases not matched to a gene. The CDR3 totals 16 residues. CDR1 and CDR2 (germline): SGDLS, YYNGEE. The CDR3 DNA reads as TGTGCCAGCAGCGCTTCACAGGGGGTAGGCACAGATACGCAGTATTTT. Translation: CASSASQGVGTDTQYF.

About this clone itself: This may be a read error: a much more frequent sequence differs by one nucleotide. J is TRBJ2-6 and V is TRBV7-9, with D unclear. This CDR3 has 15 residues. Trimming pared 3 bases from V and 0 bases from J, leaving 6 bases between. Germline CDR1 reads SEHNR; CDR2 reads FQNEAQ (reference sequence). CDR3 DNA sequence: TGTGCCAGCAGCTTGGAGAGCTCTGGGGCCAACGTCCTGACTTTC. It encodes CASSLESSGANVLTF.

The chain joins TRBV6-5 to TRBJ2-1; 9 nucleotides line up with TRBD2. From germline, CDR1 is MNHEY and CDR2 SVGAGI. Germline trimming cut 8 bases from V and 9 bases from J; bases unmatched to any gene: 8. The CDR3 is 13 residues long. The CDR3 sequence is CASWGGRAAEQFF. The CDR3 DNA is TGTGCCAGCTGGGGCGGGAGGGCAGCTGAGCAGTTCTTC.

The genes are TRBV27 and TRBJ1-4; D is possibly TRBD1 (6 bases). This CDR3 spans 16 amino acids. Trimming shortened V by 6 bases and J by 5 bases, and 19 bases separated the two germline ends. Germline-derived CDR1 and CDR2 are MNHEY and SMNVEV (reference sequence). DNA for the CDR3: TGTGCCAGCAGGATTAGAGGATTCCAGGGGAATGAAAAACTGTTTTTT. Encoded protein: CASRIRGFQGNEKLFF.

This chain uses TRBV7-3 with TRBJ2-1, with 9 bases matching TRBD2. Per the germline V gene, CDR1 is SGHTA and CDR2 is FQGTGA. J was trimmed by 2 bases and V by 5 bases; bases with no gene match: 4. The CDR3 loop spans 15 amino acids. For the CDR3, the DNA is TGTGCCAGCAGCCCAAGGACTAGCGCCTACAATGAGCAGTTCTTC. It encodes CASSPRTSAYNEQFF.